This is a list of T cell receptor beta chains from one sample in a study of T cell changes during pregnancy in multiple sclerosis. Profiling relied on immunoSEQ multiplex PCR, and the TCRdb table lists in-frame clones only, not all of them. This sample has about 120,000 clones, with 80% to 95% found just once. The material was peripheral blood, obtained before pregnancy. The receptors come from a female donor with multiple sclerosis, enrolled in a pregnancy study. Each CDR3 is given with its conserved first and last residue. The order of the fields is clone size, J gene, V gene, D gene, CDR3 DNA, CDR3 protein. The D gene is left open where the match is weak. Size is stated for part of the rows, as once, few or many counts, or as a class when the clone is expanded.

>NA|TRBJ1-1|TRBV15|NA
TGTGCCACCAGCACGCGGGGAACTGAAGCTTTCTTT
CATSTRGTEAFF
>once|TRBJ2-1|TRBV5-4|TRBD2
TGTGCCAGCTCTGGCAGACCGTCGACTAGCGGGAGAATAGATGAGCAGTTCTTC
CASSGRPSTSGRIDEQFF
>NA|TRBJ1-4|TRBV4-1|NA
TGCGCCAGCAGCCTCGCTAATGAAAAACTGTTTTTT
CASSLANEKLFF
>NA|TRBJ1-5|TRBV28|NA
TGTGCCAGCGACAGGCTTAGCAATCAGCCCCAGCATTTT
CASDRLSNQPQHF
>NA|TRBJ2-3|TRBV5-6|NA
TGTGCCAGCAGCTTCGCAGGGAGCACAGATACGCAGTATTTT
CASSFAGSTDTQYF
>NA|TRBJ2-5|TRBV19|TRBD1
TGTGCCAGTAGTATACGAGGGGGACAGGGGAAGAAGACCCAGTACTTC
CASSIRGGQGKKTQYF
>NA|TRBJ2-3|TRBV5-5|NA
TGTGCCAGCAGCTTCAGGGTCACAGATACGCAGTATTTT
CASSFRVTDTQYF
>few|TRBJ2-7|TRBV19|TRBD1
TGTGCCAGTAGACGACAGGGGTCACACGAGCAGTACTTC
CASRRQGSHEQYF
>NA|TRBJ1-1|TRBV19|TRBD1
TGTGCCAGTACCGCATCACAGGGGGCTGGGCACACTGAAGCTTTCTTT
CASTASQGAGHTEAFF
>NA|TRBJ2-2|TRBV19|TRBD1
TGTGCCAGTAGGATTCCAAGGACAGGAAACACCGGGGAGCTGTTTTTT
CASRIPRTGNTGELFF
>NA|TRBJ2-5|TRBV29-1|NA
TGCAGCGGCCGGCAGGGCGGAGAGACCCAGTACTTC
CSGRQGGETQYF
>NA|TRBJ2-1|TRBV4-1|TRBD2
TGCGCCAGCAGCTATCCAAAACTAGCGGGAATCAATGAGCAGTTCTTC
CASSYPKLAGINEQFF
>once|TRBJ2-1|TRBV27|NA
TGTGCCAGCAGTTTATCGAGGGTCGTTGGTCTGTTCTTC
CASSLSRVVGLFF
>NA|TRBJ2-5|TRBV14|NA
TGTGCCAGCAGCCAAGTGAGGGAGACCCAGTACTTC
CASSQVRETQYF
>NA|TRBJ1-1|TRBV5-4|NA
TGTGCCAGCAGCTCCGGAGGGAGCCTGGTAGGGACTGAAGCTTTCTTT
CASSSGGSLVGTEAFF
>NA|TRBJ2-7|TRBV20-1|NA
TGCAGTGCTAGCGAATCCCCTAGTCGGTACTTC
CSASESPSRYF